A single sample is the source of the 25 T cell receptor beta chains below, sequenced in a study of OX40 agonist ivuxolimab in advanced cancers. Measured with immunoSEQ multiplex PCR; TCRdb has only the in-frame clones, and not every one. The sample has about 3,400 clones; about 80% are singletons. The sequences come from CD4+ or CD8+ T cells sorted from blood, collected in a trial of the OX40 agonist ivuxolimab. These receptors came from an adult with an advanced solid tumor such as melanoma, head and neck, liver or kidney cancer.

This clone was seen just once. This chain connects TRBV7-9 to TRBJ1-2; D gene uncertain. Germline-derived CDR1 and CDR2 are SEHNR and FQNEAQ (reference sequence). The CDR3 length is 16 residues. Trimming shortened V by 0 bases and J by 8 bases, and 19 bases separated the two germline ends. CDR3 DNA sequence: TGTGCCAGCAGCTTAGCGGTCGCGGAGACTACGAGAGGCTACACCTTC. Amino acids: CASSLAVAETTRGYTF.

Concerning this clone itself: The sample has other DNA sequences that encode this CDR3 too. J is TRBJ2-1 and V is TRBV27; 8 nucleotides agree with TRBD2. Trimming at V came to 2 bases and at J to 4 bases, leaving 4 bases not matched to a gene. This CDR3 is built from 15 residues. Germline assignment: CDR1 MNHEY and CDR2 SMNVEV (reference sequence). CDR3 DNA sequence: TGTGCCAGCAGTTTAAGTGTAGCGGGGTACAATGAGCAGTTCTTC. This sequence encodes CASSLSVAGYNEQFF.

The CDR3 loop is CASSNAGISNYGYTF. The CDR3 DNA reads as TGTGCCAGCAGTAACGCGGGGATTTCTAACTATGGCTACACCTTC. The chain couples TRBV27 to TRBJ1-2; D is unclear. Germline V CDR1 and CDR2: MNHEY, SMNVEV (reference sequence). The V gene lost 5 bases and the J gene lost 0 bases, with 13 bases spanning the gap. This CDR3 spans 15 amino acids.

The chain joins TRBV4-2 to TRBJ1-6; tentative D call: TRBD1 (5 bases). The CDR3 totals 18 residues. V lost 0 bases to trimming and J lost 5 bases, with 17 bases between them. Germline loops: CDR1 LGHNA, CDR2 YNFKEQ. CDR3 residues: CASSQDGGGWENNSPLHF. CDR3 DNA sequence: TGTGCCAGCAGCCAAGATGGCGGGGGATGGGAAAATAATTCACCCCTCCACTTT.

This clone was seen a single time. This chain connects TRBV7-6 to TRBJ2-2; 8 nucleotides align to TRBD1. This CDR3 comprises 15 residues. The V segment lost 0 bases and the J segment 7 bases; nucleotides outside the gene matches: 4. Per the germline V gene, CDR1 is SGHVS and CDR2 is FNYEAQ. The CDR3 DNA sequence: TGTGCCAGCAGCTTAGCGCCAGGGGGCCACGGGGAGCTGTTTTTT. Protein: CASSLAPGGHGELFF.

This chain links TRBV27 with TRBJ2-2; D gene ambiguous. Germline CDR1 MNHEY, CDR2 SMNVEV (reference sequence). This CDR3 spans 13 amino acids. V lost 6 bases and J 4 bases, leaving 9 bases between the germline ends. DNA for the CDR3: TGTGCCAGCAGGACAAAGGTCACCGGGGAGCTGTTTTTT. It is translated as CASRTKVTGELFF.

The chain joins TRBV12-5 to TRBJ2-1, with 11 bases that match TRBD1. This CDR3 has 15 residues. Germline V gene lookup returns CDR1 LGHNT and CDR2 FRNRAP. J was trimmed by 4 bases and V by 5 bases; bases with no gene match: 4. CDR3 residues: CASGPGTGGYNEQFF. As DNA, the CDR3 is TGTGCTAGTGGTCCAGGGACAGGGGGATACAATGAGCAGTTCTTC.

The chain uses TRBV5-6 and TRBJ2-1; TRBD2 agrees at 7 bases. CDR1 and CDR2 from the germline V gene are SGHDT and YYEEEE. The trim removed 2 bases at V and 7 bases at J, leaving 9 bases unmatched. This CDR3 has 15 residues. DNA for the CDR3: TGTGCCAGCAGCTTAGCGGGGTTATCGATGAATGAGCAGTTCTTC. This codes for CASSLAGLSMNEQFF.

The gene calls are TRBV10-1 and TRBJ2-1, with a tentative D call TRBD2 (5 bases). Germline V CDR1 and CDR2: WNHNN, SYGVQD (reference sequence). The V end was cut by 2 bases, the J end by 6 bases, with 17 bases between. The CDR3 runs 16 residues. CDR3 nucleotide sequence: TGCGCCAGCAGTGAGGATATTGCGGGCGACTTCAATGAGCAGTTCTTC. It is translated as CASSEDIAGDFNEQFF.

This sequence joins TRBV28 and TRBJ1-1, with a possible D match to TRBD1 (5 bases). CDR3 length: 16 amino acids. Germline CDR1 is MDHEN and CDR2 is SYDVKM. V was trimmed by 5 bases and J by 10 bases, leaving 26 bases between them. The CDR3 DNA reads as TGTGCCAGCAGTCTTCTTGTTGGGGGGGGAATAAGAGGAGCTTTCTTT. This gives the protein CASSLLVGGGIRGAFF. Looking up the rest from reference TRBV28 and TRBJ1-1 gives the full variable domain: DVKVTQSSRYLVKRTGEKVFLECVQDMDHENMFWYRQDPGLGLRLIYFSYDVKMKEKGDIPEGYSVSREKKERFSLILESASTNQTSMYLCASSLLVGGGIRGAFFGQGTRLTVV.

The rearrangement uses TRBV28 and TRBJ2-7; 12 bases agree with TRBD2. This CDR3 region has 18 residues. Germline V gene data show CDR1 as MDHEN and CDR2 as SYDVKM. Trimming at V came to 3 bases and at J to 3 bases, leaving 12 bases not matched to a gene. The CDR3 coding sequence is TGTGCCAGCAGTTTCCACTGGCGTGGACTAGCGGGAAACTACGAGCAGTACTTC. Translation gives CASSFHWRGLAGNYEQYF. Combining the CDR3 with reference TRBV28 and TRBJ2-7 gives the whole variable domain DVKVTQSSRYLVKRTGEKVFLECVQDMDHENMFWYRQDPGLGLRLIYFSYDVKMKEKGDIPEGYSVSREKKERFSLILESASTNQTSMYLCASSFHWRGLAGNYEQYFGPGTRLTVT.

The chain recombines TRBV6-5 with TRBJ1-5; possible D gene TRBD1, 6 bases. Germline V gene data show CDR1 as MNHEY and CDR2 as SVGAGI. Trimming removed 6 bases at V and 6 bases at J, with 15 bases between. The CDR3 runs 14 residues. The CDR3 nucleotides are TGTGCCAGCAGGTCTACAGGGAGCGGTCAGCCCCAGCATTTT. Protein: CASRSTGSGQPQHF.

This chain joins TRBV6-1 and TRBJ2-2, with no clear D. The V end was cut by 2 bases, the J end by 0 bases, with 7 bases between. Germline loops: CDR1 MNHNS, CDR2 SASEGT. This CDR3 comprises 15 residues. Here the CDR3 DNA reads TGTGCCAGCAGTGAAAGACGGGCGAACACCGGGGAGCTGTTTTTT. It specifies CASSERRANTGELFF.

In the case of this clone: A junction boundary mismatches the germline segment, possibly from a read error. The CDR3 is CASSHPVLF. The DNA for the CDR3 is TGTGCCAGCAGCCATCCGGTCCTATTT. This sequence joins TRBV3-1 (or the pseudogene TRBV3-2) and TRBJ1-1; D ambiguous. This CDR3 is 9 amino acids long. CDR1 and CDR2 from the germline V gene are LGHDT and YNNKEL (reference sequence).

This chain connects TRBV14 to TRBJ1-4; no clear D gene. The CDR3 contains 13 residues. Germline loops: CDR1 SGHDN, CDR2 FVKESK. V lost 3 bases and J lost 6, with 8 bases in between. The CDR3 coding sequence is TGTGCCAGCAGCCATATCGGGCATGAAAAACTGTTTTTT. The encoded protein is CASSHIGHEKLFF.

The chain joins TRBV11-2 to TRBJ2-3; a weak D match, TRBD1 (5 bases). This CDR3 has 15 residues. V was shortened by 1 base and J by 0 bases, with 8 bases between the two germline ends. Germline loops: CDR1 SGHAT, CDR2 FQNNGV. This CDR3 is CASSLAGFSTDTQYF. Written as DNA, the CDR3 is TGTGCCAGCAGCTTAGCAGGGTTTAGCACAGATACGCAGTATTTT.

The genes are TRBV5-5 and TRBJ2-3, with D possibly being TRBD2 (5 bases). Between the trimmed V and J ends, which lost 6 bases and 8 bases, there was a span of 25 bases. Germline CDR1 and CDR2: SGHKS and YYEKEE (reference sequence). The CDR3 contains 16 residues. The CDR3 coding sequence is TGTGCCAGCATATCATTTCCAGTTTCGGCGGGCCCTACGCAGTATTTT. Residues: CASISFPVSAGPTQYF.

The rearrangement links TRBV11-2 to TRBJ2-5; a weak D match, TRBD2 (6 bases). V was pared by 4 bases and J by 5 bases, with 20 bases between. In germline, CDR1 is SGHAT, CDR2 FQNNGV. The CDR3 has 16 residues. The CDR3 here is CASSSTGALSAETQYF. For the CDR3, the DNA is TGTGCCAGCAGCTCCACGGGAGCCCTTAGCGCGGAGACCCAGTACTTC.

The chain uses TRBV11-2 and TRBJ1-1, with 8 bases fitting TRBD1. Losses at the gene ends were 2 bases for V and 5 bases for J; bases not matched to a gene: 4. This CDR3 region has 14 residues. Germline V gene data show CDR1 as SGHAT and CDR2 as FQNNGV. In nucleotides, the CDR3 is TGTGCCAGCAGCTTACAGGGGGCTGTGACTGAAGCTTTCTTT. Translated, it gives CASSLQGAVTEAFF. The variable domain in full, completed from reference TRBV11-2 and TRBJ1-1, reads EAGVAQSPRYKIIEKRQSVAFWCNPISGHATLYWYQQILGQGPKLLIQFQNNGVVDDSQLPKDRFSAERLKGVDSTLKIQPAKLEDSAVYLCASSLQGAVTEAFFGQGTRLTVV.

The gene calls are TRBV7-9 and TRBJ2-3; D remains ambiguous. This CDR3 is built from 15 residues. Looked up from germline, CDR1 is SEHNR and CDR2 is FQNEAQ (reference sequence). V lost 6 bases and J 5 bases, leaving 18 bases between the germline ends. The CDR3 loop reads CASRTTTDSGDTQYF. CDR3 bases: TGTGCCAGCAGAACCACGACCGATTCGGGAGATACGCAGTATTTT.

This chain connects TRBV28 to TRBJ2-7, with 7 bases lining up with TRBD2. Germline V lookup: CDR1 MDHEN, CDR2 SYDVKM. CDR3 length: 15 residues. Trimming at V came to 3 bases and at J to 3 bases, leaving 8 bases not matched to a gene. Written as DNA, the CDR3 is TGTGCCAGCAGTTTCACTAGCGCAAGCTTCTACGAGCAGTACTTC. Translation gives CASSFTSASFYEQYF.

The chain recombines TRBV5-5 with TRBJ2-7, with D unresolved. The CDR3 has 13 amino acids. Per the germline V gene, CDR1 is SGHKS and CDR2 is YYEKEE (reference sequence). V lost 2 bases, J lost 2 bases, and 8 bases lay in between. CDR3 sequence (DNA): TGTGCCAGCAGCTTTACTCACACCTACGAGCAGTACTTC. This translates into CASSFTHTYEQYF.

This clone appeared a single time. The V call is TRBV2, the J call TRBJ1-4; unclear D gene. V was shortened by 4 bases and J by 8 bases, with 14 bases between the two germline ends. The CDR3 runs to 14 residues. Germline V CDR1 and CDR2: SNHLY, FYNNEI. The CDR3 is CASSGEAAGEKLFF. DNA for the CDR3: TGTGCCAGCAGTGGGGAGGCGGCGGGCGAAAAACTGTTTTTT. Together with reference TRBV2 and TRBJ1-4, the CDR3 gives the full variable domain: EPEVTQTPSHQVTQMGQEVILRCVPISNHLYFYWYRQILGQKVEFLVSFYNNEISEKSEIFDDQFSVERPDGSNFTLKIRSTKLEDSAMYFCASSGEAAGEKLFFGSGTQLSVL.

The rearrangement links TRBV19 to TRBJ2-1; a possible D gene is TRBD1 (6 bases). This CDR3 has 15 amino acids. Germline CDR1 LNHDA, CDR2 SQIVND (reference sequence). Trimming pared 2 bases from V and 3 bases from J, leaving 11 bases between. The CDR3 loop reads CASSIQGSDYNEQFF. CDR3 DNA: TGTGCCAGTAGTATACAGGGGTCAGACTACAATGAGCAGTTCTTC. The full variable domain, rest sourced from reference TRBV19 and TRBJ2-1, is DGGITQSPKYLFRKEGQNVTLSCEQNLNHDAMYWYRQDPGQGLRLIYYSQIVNDFQKGDIAEGYSVSREKKESFPLTVTSAQKNPTAFYLCASSIQGSDYNEQFFGPGTRLTVL.

The genes are TRBV27 and TRBJ2-3; unclear D gene. This CDR3 contains 12 residues. Germline lookup yields CDR1 MNHEY and CDR2 SMNVEV (reference sequence). The V end was cut by 3 bases, the J end by 2 bases, with 3 bases between. CDR3 coding DNA: TGTGCCAGCAGTTTTCCCACAGATACGCAGTATTTT. This encodes CASSFPTDTQYF.